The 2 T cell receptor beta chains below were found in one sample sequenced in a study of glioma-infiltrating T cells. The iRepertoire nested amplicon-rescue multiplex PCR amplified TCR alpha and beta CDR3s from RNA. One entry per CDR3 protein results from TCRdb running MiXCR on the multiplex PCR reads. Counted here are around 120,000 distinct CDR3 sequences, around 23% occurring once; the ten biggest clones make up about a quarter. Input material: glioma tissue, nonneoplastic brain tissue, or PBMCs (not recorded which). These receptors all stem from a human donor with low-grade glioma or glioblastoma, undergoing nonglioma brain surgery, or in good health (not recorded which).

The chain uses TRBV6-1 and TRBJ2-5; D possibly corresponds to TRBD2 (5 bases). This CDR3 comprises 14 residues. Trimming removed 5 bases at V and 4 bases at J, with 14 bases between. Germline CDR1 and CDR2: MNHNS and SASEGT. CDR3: CASSNSGLVETQYF. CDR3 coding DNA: TGTGCCAGCAGTAACTCCGGACTGGTAGAGACCCAGTACTTC.

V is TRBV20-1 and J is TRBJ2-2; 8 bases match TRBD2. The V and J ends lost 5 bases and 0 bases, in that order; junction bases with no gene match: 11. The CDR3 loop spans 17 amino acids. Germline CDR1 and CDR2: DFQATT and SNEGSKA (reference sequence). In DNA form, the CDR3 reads TGCAGTGCTCAGGTAGCCCCGGGAGGGGCGAACACCGGGGAGCTGTTTTTT. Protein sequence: CSAQVAPGGANTGELFF.